One T cell receptor (beta chain) is described in this entry. Antigen: not known. The data are from a study of T cell responses to AZD1222 COVID-19 vaccine. Method: immunoSEQ multiplex PCR; TCRdb's copy keeps in-frame clones and lacks some. The sample's table shows over 120,000 clones. The V end lost 7 bases, the J end lost 6 bases, and 12 bases lay between the germline ends. This CDR3 contains 11 residues. Per germline, CDR1 SQVTM and CDR2 ANQGSEA. Study results and caveats: Donors, mostly white British, included more females; clonal diversity was possibly underestimated. Only 6 or 7 AZD1222 recipients tested seropositive at baseline. CD4 TCRs covered the whole spike, strongest at regions 160-218 and 743-854.

This rearrangement joins TRBV29-1 to TRBJ1-2, with D tentatively TRBD1 (6 bases). The TCR comes from an adult in good health. The specimen was peripheral blood. The CDR3 DNA reads TGCAGCGCCTCCCAGGGGAATGGCTACACCTTC. It encodes CSASQGNGYTF.